This T cell receptor (beta chain) was sequenced in a study of regulatory T cells in long-lasting Graves disease. Trimming shortened V by 6 bases and J by 0 bases, and 8 bases separated the two germline ends. Germline V gene sequence: CDR1 MNHEY, CDR2 SVGEGT. The CDR3 contains 13 residues. Sequencing libraries for TCR beta were prepared with iRepertoire HTBI primers and Arm-PCR of CDR3 regions. TCRdb ran MiXCR on the multiplex PCR reads and lists one entry per CDR3 protein. The data contain 520,000 or so distinct CDR3 sequences, 12% of them singletons. Time point of the sample: newly diagnosed GD, antithyroid drugs for less than 3 months. The TCR library was made from RNA extracted from PBMCs. This clonotype was seen ten or more times. These data were likewise used in another study, on T cells in Graves' hyperthyroidism and ophthalmopathy.

The input for sequencing was peripheral blood mononuclear cells (PBMCs), taken at new diagnosis, from a patient treated with antithyroid drugs. The rearrangement joins TRBV6-2 or TRBV6-3 to TRBJ1-1, with D unresolved. This sequence originates from a woman aged 30 to 39 with Graves disease. The CDR3: CASRRVLNTEAFF. The CDR3 DNA follows: TGTGCCAGCAGAAGAGTCCTGAACACTGAAGCTTTCTTT.